Listed below are T cell receptor beta chains from one sample, sequenced in a study of blood T cell repertoires in COVID-19. Clones were read by immunoSEQ multiplex PCR, and TCRdb kept only the in-frame ones, dropping some. The table records 140,000 or so clones, around 81% of them present only once. Sequencing was done on a sample of peripheral blood. These TCRs come from a human donor in a cohort sampled during active COVID-19. Both conserved end residues are part of each CDR3. A D gene is named only where the DNA matches it firmly. The listing skips clone size in some rows; elsewhere it reads once, few, many or a size class.

clone size	V gene	J gene	D gene	CDR3 protein	CDR3 DNA
NA	TRBV9	TRBJ2-7	TRBD1	CASSVVGDRTYEQYF	TGTGCCAGCAGCGTGGTCGGGGACAGGACCTACGAGCAGTACTTC
NA	TRBV3-1/TRBV3-2	TRBJ1-4	TRBD1	CASSHRQGEKLFF	TGTGCCAGCAGCCACCGACAGGGTGAAAAACTGTTTTTT
NA	TRBV6-5	TRBJ1-3	TRBD1	CASSGQVSGNTIYF	TGTGCCAGCAGCGGACAGGTCTCTGGAAACACCATATATTTT
NA	TRBV19	TRBJ2-3	TRBD2	CASSILAGGRTDTQYF	TGTGCCAGTAGTATACTAGCGGGAGGCCGCACAGATACGCAGTATTTT
NA	TRBV7-9	TRBJ1-2	NA	CASSLVETPTF	TGTGCCAGCAGCTTAGTGGAGACTCCCACCTTC
NA	TRBV5-1	TRBJ2-3	TRBD1	CASSTGTGTDTQYF	TGCGCCAGCAGCACCGGGACAGGCACAGATACGCAGTATTTT
once	TRBV7-9	TRBJ2-7	TRBD1	CASSPRTGQVPYEQYF	TGTGCCAGCAGCCCTAGGACAGGACAAGTCCCCTACGAGCAGTACTTC
few	TRBV19	TRBJ2-7	TRBD2	CASRRASGTSYEQYF	TGTGCCAGCCGAAGGGCCAGCGGGACTTCCTACGAGCAGTACTTC
few	TRBV6-2/TRBV6-3	TRBJ2-5	TRBD2	CASSYSSVAGERKTQYF	TGTGCCAGCAGTTACTCGAGCGTGGCGGGAGAACGCAAGACCCAGTACTTC
NA	TRBV7-3	TRBJ2-7	TRBD2	CASSPGSGRAYEQYF	TGTGCCAGCAGCCCAGGGAGCGGGAGGGCCTACGAGCAGTACTTC
NA	TRBV6-5	TRBJ2-1	TRBD2	CASRRAWDYYNEQFF	TGTGCCAGCAGAAGGGCTTGGGACTATTACAATGAGCAGTTCTTC
NA	TRBV7-2	TRBJ2-7	TRBD2	CASSHLAGKTYEQYF	TGTGCCAGCAGCCATCTAGCGGGGAAGACCTACGAGCAGTACTTC
NA	TRBV6-5	TRBJ1-4	NA	CASRRTADEKLFF	TGTGCCAGCAGACGGACAGCCGATGAAAAACTGTTTTTT
NA	TRBV11-2	TRBJ1-2	NA	CASSYDQENYGYTF	TGTGCCAGCAGCTATGACCAGGAAAACTATGGCTACACCTTC
few	TRBV4-3	TRBJ1-2	TRBD1	CASSQDPGQGNYGYTF	TGCGCCAGCAGCCAAGATCCGGGACAGGGAAACTATGGCTACACCTTC